This TCR beta chain was sequenced for a study of memory CD4+ T cells and cytomegalovirus serostatus (dated by TCRdb to between 2018 and 2021). General notes on the study: The cohort comprised 33 healthy Belgian adults, 9 CMV seropositive and 24 CMV seronegative. CD4+ memory TCRbeta repertoires of a Belgian cohort with known cytomegalovirus serostatus were sequenced in order to replicate a published TCR-based CMV serostatus classifier. The research as a whole found: Among the 160 or so previously reported CMV-associated TCRbeta sequences, 65 to 85 showed up in the CD4+ memory repertoires, with each one found in between one and five individuals. For predicting CMV serostatus, the median bootstrapped AUC was 0.95 using the original framework and 0.91 using a US-trained random forest. On the Belgian cohort, the classifier based on the original framework reached a median bootstrapped AUC of about 0.95, with a 95% CI of 0.76-1.00. The results were interpreted as suggesting that the CMV-associated TCR signature is mostly present in the CD4+ memory repertoire. Only CD4+CD45RO+ memory cells were sequenced, in contrast to the original study, which included naive and memory CD4+ and CD8+ populations.

Single viable CD3+CD4+CD8-CD45RO+ cells were sorted as memory CD4+ T cells on a FACSAria II. To determine CMV serostatus, a Roche Elecsys assay was used that detects serum IgG against CMV pp150, pp28, p38 and p52. Following thawing, total CD4+ T cells were enriched through positive selection using CD4 magnetic microbeads. The samples came from a different study that was designed specifically to examine the CD4+ T cell memory repertoire. Peripheral blood mononuclear cells were isolated and cryopreserved according to standard operating procedures, and serum was kept at -80 degrees C. The staining relied on CD3-PerCP (BW264/56), CD4-APC (RPA-T4), CD45RO-PE (UCHT1) and CD8-Pacific Orange (3B5) antibodies, and Sytox blue was used to exclude non-viable cells. Genomic DNA was extracted from sorted cells with the Quick-DNA Microprep Kit. Amplification of TCRbeta DNA was done with the immunoSEQ hsTCRbeta kit, following the protocol from the manufacturer. TCRbeta libraries were sequenced on an Illumina MiSeq instrument. As for the authors' bioinformatics: Once out-of-frame sequences had been removed, some 2 million distinct TCRbeta sequences were left, which works out to an average of roughly 67,000 per individual. Each individual was scored according to the count of some 160 previously reported CMV-associated TCRbeta sequences and the total productive distinct TCRbeta count. A beta-binomial model was reimplemented in Python, and random forests from scikit-learn, run with default parameters, were trained on data from the US cohort. Classifier performance on the Belgian cohort was summarized as median AUC with percentile confidence intervals calculated over 10,000 bootstrap iterations. TCRdb provides this immuneACCESS table in a form limited to in-frame rearrangements. Some clones are lacking; in checked studies, under half of them reflect an unresolved V gene, and why the rest are absent is not known. The DNA gave D and trimming, while V, J and clone size come from that table. This sample holds about 50,000 clones; roughly four fifths were observed only once. The leading ten clones occupy around 0.6% of the sample.

The CDR3 measures 15 amino acids from cysteine to phenylalanine. The retained sequence is limited to the CDR3, 45 bases, with the frame set at the first base. From a lookup of the germline V gene, CDR1 and CDR2 are MNHEY and SVGAGI. At the junction V is shortened by 6 bases and J by 5 bases; bases outside the gene matches: 7. This clone was seen a handful of times. Its antigen has not been determined. It has no much larger one-base neighbor in the sample; base qualities were not kept. This TCR came from an adult in good health and CMV-seronegative. Recombination linked TRBV6-5 to TRBJ1-6, with 7 central nucleotides matching TRBD1. The sample taken for sequencing was memory CD4+ T cells from blood. The DNA sequence is given as TGTGCCAGCAGACTACAGGGGTTGAATAATTCACCCCTCCACTTT. Translated, it gives CASRLQGLNNSPLHF.